This T cell receptor beta chain emerged from a study of cytomegalovirus exposure and HLA in healthy donors. Points from the study as a whole: For most TCR sequences rarity was the rule, although some public TCRs occurred in many donors. The authors later found most CMV-associated TCR beta chains appeared HLA-restricted.

Researchers ran the PCR with 60 Vbeta and 13 Jbeta primers. Sequenced by immunoSEQ multiplex PCR; TCRdb stores in-frame clones only, minus some. Here the sample spans about 240,000 clones, around four fifths being singletons. This CDR3 has 15 residues. V was clipped by 6 bases and J by 4 bases; unmatched bases: 6. Germline V CDR1 and CDR2: SNHLY, FYNNEI. To note about this clone: Its antigen remains unknown.

The TCR sequence derives from a boy younger than 18 in good health and CMV-seronegative. Sample: PBMCs. The V gene is TRBV2, the J gene TRBJ1-6; TRBD1 aligns across 7 bases. The CDR3 loop is CASSSDRRYNSPLHF. DNA of the CDR3: TGTGCCAGCAGCTCGGACAGGAGGTATAATTCACCCCTCCACTTT. The full variable domain, rest sourced from reference TRBV2 and TRBJ1-6, is EPEVTQTPSHQVTQMGQEVILRCVPISNHLYFYWYRQILGQKVEFLVSFYNNEISEKSEIFDDQFSVERPDGSNFTLKIRSTKLEDSAMYFCASSSDRRYNSPLHFGNGTRLTVT.